The 3 T cell receptor beta chains below come from one sample, sequenced in a study of T cells in Graves' hyperthyroidism and ophthalmopathy (dated by TCRdb to between 2018 and 2020). Library preparation employed multiplex PCR. Sequencer: Illumina HiSeq 2000. Amplification of TCR beta CDR3 regions was carried out from RNA transcripts. For the first round of RT-PCR on the TCR CDR3, the HTBI primer set was used together with the Qiagen OneStep RT-PCR kit. The raw public reads went through TCRdb reprocessing: fastp at Q25, MiXCR clone calling, in-frame beta chains kept. Rows with a matching CDR3 protein are joined into one entry that keeps the most common DNA and genes. Present in this sample are around 420,000 distinct CDR3 sequences, approximately 14% of which were seen just once. More than 4.5% of the sample rests with the top ten. The sequenced sample was blood. The receptor set was obtained from a woman under 30 with Graves' hyperthyroidism.

There are many counts of this clonotype. CDR3 coding DNA: TGTGCCAGCAGTTTAGCAGGGAAGGCCTATGGCTACACCTTC. Translated, it gives CASSLAGKAYGYTF. The chain links TRBV12-3 or TRBV12-4 to TRBJ1-2; no firm D call. The germline V and J ends were trimmed by 0 bases and 4 bases, with 9 bases remaining between them. The CDR3 totals 14 residues.

This clonotype was counted ten times or more. The rearrangement links TRBV7-3 to TRBJ2-1; 8 nucleotides match TRBD2. CDR3 size: 16 residues. V lost 5 bases to trimming and J lost 3 bases; unmatched junction nucleotides: 9. Germline lookup yields CDR1 SGHTA and CDR2 FQGTGA. The DNA for the CDR3 is TGTGCCAGCAGCCCAACAGCGGGAGCCAGCTACAATGAGCAGTTCTTC. Amino acids: CASSPTAGASYNEQFF.

The chain employs TRBV6-2 or TRBV6-3 and TRBJ2-7; D ambiguous. V was shortened by 2 bases and J by 4 bases, with 3 bases between the two germline ends. The CDR3 consists of 11 residues. CDR1 MNHEY and CDR2 SVGEGT come from the germline V gene. The CDR3 DNA sequence: TGTGCCAGCAGTTACCAGTACGAGCAGTACTTC. This translates into CASSYQYEQYF.